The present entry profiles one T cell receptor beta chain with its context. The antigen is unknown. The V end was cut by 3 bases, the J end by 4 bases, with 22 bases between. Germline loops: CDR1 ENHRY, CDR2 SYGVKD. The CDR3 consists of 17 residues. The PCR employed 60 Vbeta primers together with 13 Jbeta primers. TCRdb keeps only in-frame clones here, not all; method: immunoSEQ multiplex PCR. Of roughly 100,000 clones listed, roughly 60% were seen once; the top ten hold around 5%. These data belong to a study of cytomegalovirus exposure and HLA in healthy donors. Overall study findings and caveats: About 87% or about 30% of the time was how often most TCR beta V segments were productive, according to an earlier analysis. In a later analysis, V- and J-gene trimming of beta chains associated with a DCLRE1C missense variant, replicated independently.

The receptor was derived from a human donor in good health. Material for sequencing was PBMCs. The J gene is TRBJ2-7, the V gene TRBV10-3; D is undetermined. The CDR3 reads CAISDPSPERGRYEQYF. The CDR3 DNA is TGTGCCATCAGTGACCCAAGCCCGGAGAGAGGTAGATACGAGCAGTACTTC.